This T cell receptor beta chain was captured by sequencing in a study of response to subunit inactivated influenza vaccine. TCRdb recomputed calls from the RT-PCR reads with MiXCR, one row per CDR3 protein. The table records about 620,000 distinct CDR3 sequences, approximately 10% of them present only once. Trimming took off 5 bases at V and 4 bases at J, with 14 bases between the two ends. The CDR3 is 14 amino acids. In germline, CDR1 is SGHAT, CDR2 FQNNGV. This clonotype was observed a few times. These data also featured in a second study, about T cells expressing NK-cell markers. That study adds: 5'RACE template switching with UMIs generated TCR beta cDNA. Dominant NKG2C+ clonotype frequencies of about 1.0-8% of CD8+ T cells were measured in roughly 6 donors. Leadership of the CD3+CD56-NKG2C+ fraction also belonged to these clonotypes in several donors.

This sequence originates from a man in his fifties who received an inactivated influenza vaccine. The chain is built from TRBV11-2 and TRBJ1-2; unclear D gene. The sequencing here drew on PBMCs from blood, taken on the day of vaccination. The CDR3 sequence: CASSPGLTPYGYTF. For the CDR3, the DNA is TGTGCCAGCAGCCCAGGACTCACCCCCTATGGCTACACCTTC.